Detailed here is one T cell receptor beta chain. As yet, its antigen is unknown. The record originates from a study of identical twins. General study results and limits: Analyses of zero insertions could, in part, be confounded by invariant MAIT and iNKT cells. Fewer insertions were carried by abundant cord blood beta clonotypes, but none was seen in memory repertoires.

V shed 5 bases, J shed 5 bases, and the junction held 12 bases outside the gene matches. There are 16 residues in the CDR3. Germline V gene lookup returns CDR1 SGHAT and CDR2 FQNNGV. TCRdb re-derived calls from the 5' RACE reads in MiXCR, one entry per CDR3 protein. The top ten clones hold over 1.5% of a sample with 500,000 to 650,000 distinct CDR3 sequences, about 7% of them seen once. This sample also belongs to another study, concerning yellow fever vaccine responses in identical twins.

The sequence derives from a woman under 30 in good health. The chain employs TRBV11-2 and TRBJ2-5, with 9 nucleotides matching TRBD2. Sequencing was done on a sample of PBMCs. CDR3 protein: CASSITGTSSFETQYF. DNA for the CDR3: TGTGCCAGCAGCATTACCGGGACTAGCTCGTTTGAGACCCAGTACTTC.